A selection of T cell receptor beta chains follows, all from one sample in a study of CXCR3-negative and CXCR3-positive naive CD8 T cells. TCRdb re-analyzed the 5' RACE reads; it lists each CDR3 protein once, without DNA. Listed are 120,000 or so distinct CDR3 sequences; about 0.62% falls within the top ten. Sequencing input: naive CXCR3+ CD8+ T cells from blood. These receptors originate from a human donor in good health. Some clones in this sample may be carry-over from other donors' samples. Both conserved end residues are part of each CDR3. The order of the fields is V gene, J gene, CDR3 protein.

V: TRBV9
J: TRBJ1-5
CDR3: CASSVGGMQPQHF

V: TRBV3-1
J: TRBJ1-2
CDR3: CASSQTGQGPIGYTF

V: TRBV5-1
J: TRBJ1-4
CDR3: CASSLDLGDKLFF

V: TRBV29-1
J: TRBJ1-1
CDR3: CSVEGIQGVNTEAFF

V: TRBV5-1
J: TRBJ2-5
CDR3: CASSQTGGLETQYF

V: TRBV4-1
J: TRBJ1-5
CDR3: CASSPIGEGQPQHF

V: TRBV9
J: TRBJ2-1
CDR3: CASGGTNEQFF

V: TRBV7-9
J: TRBJ1-1
CDR3: CASSRGATEAFF

V: TRBV18
J: TRBJ2-1
CDR3: CASSPGAGGGIEQFF

V: TRBV28
J: TRBJ1-1
CDR3: CASSFEGTEAFF

V: TRBV7-9
J: TRBJ2-1
CDR3: CATPLRLAGYNEQFF

V: TRBV4-1
J: TRBJ2-1
CDR3: CASSQEPSYTSEQFF

V: TRBV29-1
J: TRBJ2-7
CDR3: CSVESGVGEQYF

V: TRBV7-6
J: TRBJ1-1
CDR3: CASSYREMNTEAFF

V: TRBV15
J: TRBJ1-1
CDR3: CATSSEGSNTEAFF

V: TRBV7-2
J: TRBJ2-2
CDR3: CASSFGEGGELFF

V: TRBV28
J: TRBJ1-5
CDR3: CASSPGQIQPQHF

V: TRBV3-1
J: TRBJ2-7
CDR3: CASSPSLAGIRYEQYF

V: TRBV27
J: TRBJ1-1
CDR3: CASSPDRGWTEAFF

V: TRBV29-1
J: TRBJ2-7
CDR3: CSVGGDPLPYEQYF

V: TRBV6-2/TRBV6-3
J: TRBJ2-1
CDR3: CASSYEIGSYNEQFF

V: TRBV28
J: TRBJ1-3
CDR3: CASRVAGPGNTIYF

V: TRBV30
J: TRBJ1-1
CDR3: CAWSDLGWGNTEAFF

V: TRBV6-1
J: TRBJ2-7
CDR3: CASSEAGTGTSYEQYF

V: TRBV20-1
J: TRBJ2-1
CDR3: CSVPDSHKFSYNEQFF

V: TRBV30
J: TRBJ2-1
CDR3: CAWSRESRWDEQFF

V: TRBV4-1
J: TRBJ1-2
CDR3: CASSHHLGQTINYGYTF

V: TRBV7-9
J: TRBJ2-7
CDR3: CASSLGHLGFVNF

V: TRBV12-3/TRBV12-4
J: TRBJ2-7
CDR3: CASSSGDGDEQYF

V: TRBV12-3/TRBV12-4
J: TRBJ2-7
CDR3: CASSSPDFTYEQYF

V: TRBV9
J: TRBJ1-2
CDR3: CASSVGTGGSWGYTF

V: TRBV5-1
J: TRBJ1-1
CDR3: CASSWGDTEAFF

V: TRBV25-1
J: TRBJ2-7
CDR3: CASSEYEGYEQYF

V: TRBV25-1
J: TRBJ1-2
CDR3: CASSESTGQLANYGYTF

V: TRBV28
J: TRBJ2-7
CDR3: CATTQAGEVSPWEQYF

V: TRBV4-2
J: TRBJ2-7
CDR3: CASSQGQGHYEQYF

V: TRBV18
J: TRBJ2-5
CDR3: CASSPRDSARPSQETQYF

V: TRBV13
J: TRBJ1-6
CDR3: CASSLGGLAVNSPLHF

V: TRBV7-6
J: TRBJ2-5
CDR3: CASSFGNQETQYF

V: TRBV28
J: TRBJ2-3
CDR3: CASSLLTGIVGTDTQYF

V: TRBV6-5
J: TRBJ2-5
CDR3: CASSTFRIETQYF

V: TRBV14
J: TRBJ2-7
CDR3: CASSTLTAAYEQYF

V: TRBV14
J: TRBJ1-4
CDR3: CASSQDEQGVSLVEKLFF

V: TRBV25-1
J: TRBJ1-1
CDR3: CASSKTWASTEAFF

V: TRBV2
J: TRBJ2-5
CDR3: CAPTIGLAETQYF